This entry features one T cell receptor (beta chain) sequence. This clone appeared a single time. Its target antigen remains unknown. Base-call qualities are not available, and no considerably larger clone is one nucleotide away. TCRbeta CDR3 regions were amplified from genomic DNA using the immunoSEQ Assay, a bias-controlled multiplex PCR. As for how the authors treated the data: The number of nucleated cells in each sample was estimated from the amplification of reference gene primers within the assay. To quantify the absolute abundance of each unique TCRbeta CDR3 rearrangement, sequence reads were collapsed and filtered. Productive Simpson clonality was computed per sample as the square root of Simpson's diversity index over productive rearrangements. Sourced from immuneACCESS, this table was stored by TCRdb with only in-frame sequences that have V and J called. A share of the clones is absent; for the studies checked, an unresolved V gene accounts for under half, and the remainder has no known explanation. V and J calls plus clone size are reproduced from that table; the DNA served to infer D and trimming. The table for this sample lists about 150,000 clones; more than 85% of them were counted only once. Roughly 2.9% of the sample is in the top ten clones.

The data are from a study of blood T cell repertoires in COVID-19 (TCRdb year 2020). With regard to the full study: The collaborator samples originated in the United States, Italy and Spain and spanned the acute and convalescent phases of COVID-19. Where available, HLA class I and class II types were taken from metadata supplied by the sample provider and were not determined by assay-based typing. The repertoires were released in a freely available public database meant as a resource for research on the immune response to SARS-CoV-2. Deeply sampled blood TCRbeta repertoires from subjects exposed to, actively infected with, or recovered from COVID-19 were included in the dataset. The sample metadata nearly always contained a de-identified subject ID, COVID-19 status, age in years and sex. The prospective study material was composed of cDNA or gDNA derived from T cells, B-cell-depleted T cells, or PBMCs. Samples were obtained from the ongoing ImmuneRACE study (first 160 participants) and from 950 to 1,500 subjects provided by 6 global collaborators.

Whole blood was collected in K2EDTA tubes by collaborating institutions according to the institutions' own protocols. For TCRbeta analysis, collaborators shipped samples in one of three forms: frozen whole blood, isolated PBMCs, or DNA extracted from either of those sample types. The CDR3 has 13 amino acids, counting the end cysteine and phenylalanine. CDR3 DNA is the only sequence kept; it has 39 bases, read in frame from the first base. Trimming accounts for 7 bases at V and 11 bases at J, while the number of junction bases matched to no gene is 14. CDR1 and CDR2 are drawn from the germline V gene: SNHLY, FYNNEI. General findings and caveats noted by the study authors: The amount of clinical and demographic metadata varied by source and participant and was provided uncurated.

The sample taken for sequencing was peripheral blood. The sequence is built from TRBV2 and TRBJ2-7; 7 bases in the junction line up with TRBD2. This receptor was identified in a man aged 55 to 69 with active or convalescent COVID-19. For the CDR3, the sequence is CASTPFASGGEYF. The bases are TGTGCCAGCACCCCCTTCGCTAGCGGAGGGGAGTACTTC. When the CDR3 is completed using the reference TRBV2 and TRBJ2-7 genes on either side, the full variable domain is EPEVTQTPSHQVTQMGQEVILRCVPISNHLYFYWYRQILGQKVEFLVSFYNNEISEKSEIFDDQFSVERPDGSNFTLKIRSTKLEDSAMYFCASTPFASGGEYFGPGTRLTVT.